The present TCR beta chain was sequenced within a study of T cell repertoires in cytomegalovirus infection. The CDR3 totals 15 residues. The germline V and J ends were trimmed by 2 bases and 0 bases, with 11 bases remaining between them. Germline CDR1 reads SEHNR; CDR2 reads FQNEAQ (reference sequence). Each CDR3 protein gets one entry after TCRdb re-called the reads with MiXCR. The data show under 800,000 distinct CDR3 sequences, with around 24% seen just once and less than 9.5% held by the top ten. The material sequenced was CD8+ T cells from PBMCs. This sequence was found in a human donor in good health (CMV status not recorded). Some clones in this sample may be carry-over from other donors' samples. The chain joins TRBV7-9 to TRBJ2-7; D call uncertain. CDR3 DNA sequence: TGTGCCAGCAGCTTACCCGTGGGCGACTCCTACGAGCAGTACTTC. This translates into CASSLPVGDSYEQYF. The whole variable domain, remainder taken from reference TRBV7-9 and TRBJ2-7, is DTGVSQNPRHKITKRGQNVTFRCDPISEHNRLYWYRQTLGQGPEFLTYFQNEAQLEKSRLLSDRFSAERPKGSFSTLEIQRTEQGDSAMYLCASSLPVGDSYEQYFGPGTRLTVT.